What follows is one T cell receptor beta chain and its context. These data come from a study of shared clonotypes between healthy human individuals. The V end was cut by 6 bases, the J end by 5 bases, with 16 bases between. The germline V gene encodes CDR1 SGHTA and CDR2 FQGNSA. The CDR3 extends over 14 amino acids. Repertoires were generated with immunoSEQ multiplex PCR, while TCRdb's copy carries only in-frame clones and drops some. The data hold more than 2 million clones, with under 97% observed a single time. This clonotype was sampled from a man between 18 and 29 years old in good health. The sample taken for sequencing was naive CD4+ T cells sorted from blood. Described subset: CD45RA+ positively selected. The J gene is TRBJ1-2, the V gene TRBV7-2; no firm D call. This chain's CDR3 is CASSSQSSTYGYTF. The CDR3 nucleotides are TGTGCCAGCAGTTCTCAAAGTTCGACTTATGGCTACACCTTC.